One and the same sample provided the 25 T cell receptor beta chains below, sequenced in a study of OX40 agonist ivuxolimab in advanced cancers. Measured with immunoSEQ multiplex PCR; TCRdb has only the in-frame clones, and not every one. Counted here are some 83,000 clones, 90% occurring once; the ten biggest clones make up around 0.69%. Here the sequenced sample was CD4+ or CD8+ T cells sorted from blood, taken in a trial of the OX40 agonist ivuxolimab. The receptors shown here come from an adult with an advanced solid tumor such as melanoma, head and neck, liver or kidney cancer.

The chain is built from TRBV10-1 and TRBJ2-3; maybe TRBD1 (8 bases). V lost 5 bases and J 8 bases, leaving 26 bases between the germline ends. The CDR3 spans 17 residues. From germline, CDR1 is WNHNN and CDR2 SYGVQD (reference sequence). The CDR3 spells CASSLTRLTGEGGTQYF. The CDR3 region has the DNA TGCGCCAGCAGTCTAACCCGGCTGACAGGGGAGGGGGGTACGCAGTATTTT.

V usage is TRBV25-1 and J usage is TRBJ1-2; D is perhaps TRBD1 (6 bases). Trimming removed 4 bases from V and 0 bases from J, with 18 bases in between. The germline V gene encodes CDR1 MGHDK and CDR2 SYGVNS. This CDR3 is 17 amino acids long. The CDR3 nucleotides read TGTGCCAGCAGTGCAAAGTTTGGGGGGGGCTCTAACTATGGCTACACCTTC. Residues: CASSAKFGGGSNYGYTF.

The chain recombines TRBV19 with TRBJ2-2; the D is unclear. V gave up 3 bases and J gave up 0 bases, with 11 bases separating them. The length of the CDR3 is 16 residues. CDR1 is LNHDA, CDR2 SQIVND, per germline (reference sequence). The chain's CDR3 is CASSIKGSANTGELFF. The CDR3 DNA sequence: TGTGCCAGTAGTATTAAAGGCTCCGCGAACACCGGGGAGCTGTTTTTT.

This chain links TRBV27 with TRBJ2-7; D is perhaps TRBD1 or TRBD2 (5 bases each). Trimming took off 2 bases at V and 4 bases at J, with 12 bases between the two ends. The CDR3 runs 14 residues. CDR1 MNHEY and CDR2 SMNVEV come from the germline V gene (reference sequence). CDR3 region: CASSLKGRAYEQYF. CDR3 DNA sequence: TGTGCCAGCAGTTTAAAGGGGAGAGCGTACGAGCAGTACTTC.

The chain uses TRBV9 and TRBJ2-2, with D uncertain. The germline V gene has CDR1 SGDLS and CDR2 YYNGEE. The germline V and J ends were trimmed by 4 bases and 1 base, with 11 bases remaining between them. This CDR3 contains 15 residues. CDR3 residues: CASSSGDLNTGELFF. CDR3 DNA sequence: TGTGCCAGCAGCTCCGGAGACTTGAACACCGGGGAGCTGTTTTTT.

The chain couples TRBV5-1 to TRBJ2-2; D unresolved. This CDR3 region has 15 residues. Germline V gives CDR1 SGHRS, CDR2 YFSETQ. V was trimmed by 0 bases and J by 0 bases, leaving 6 bases between them. CDR3 region: CASSLAAANTGELFF. CDR3 nucleotide sequence: TGCGCCAGCAGCTTGGCGGCAGCGAACACCGGGGAGCTGTTTTTT.

This chain connects TRBV30 to TRBJ1-2; D is ambiguous. Trimming left V 0 bases short and J 10 bases short, with 9 bases between. The CDR3 consists of 11 residues. Germline-derived CDR1 and CDR2 are GTSNPN and SVGIG (reference sequence). The CDR3 coding sequence is TGTGCCTGGAGTGTATTCCCGGCCTACACCTTC. Translation gives CAWSVFPAYTF.

J is TRBJ2-4 and V is TRBV19, with D unclear. CDR1 is LNHDA, CDR2 SQIVND, per germline (reference sequence). The CDR3 spans 16 residues. Trimming stripped 1 base from V and 0 bases from J, with 10 bases between. The CDR3 loop is CASSIVPSLAKNIQYF. As DNA, the CDR3 is TGTGCCAGTAGTATAGTTCCTTCATTAGCCAAAAACATTCAGTACTTC. Full variable domain (outside the CDR3, taken from reference TRBV19 and TRBJ2-4): DGGITQSPKYLFRKEGQNVTLSCEQNLNHDAMYWYRQDPGQGLRLIYYSQIVNDFQKGDIAEGYSVSREKKESFPLTVTSAQKNPTAFYLCASSIVPSLAKNIQYFGAGTRLSVL.

The genes are TRBV5-4 and TRBJ2-5; D not certain. CDR1 is SGHNT and CDR2 is YYREEE in the germline V gene (reference sequence). Trimming shortened V by 4 bases and J by 1 base, and 14 bases separated the two germline ends. This CDR3 has 15 amino acids. For the CDR3, the DNA is TGTGCCAGCAGCCCCCCCGGACGGGCCCAAGAGACCCAGTACTTC. Translating it yields CASSPPGRAQETQYF.

The chain recombines TRBV19 with TRBJ2-7; 8 bases map to TRBD2. CDR3 length: 14 residues. V was pared by 5 bases and J by 2 bases, with 5 bases of the junction left unmatched. Germline CDR1 LNHDA, CDR2 SQIVND (reference sequence). The CDR3 sequence is CASSSAGVPYEQYF. The CDR3 nucleotides are TGTGCCAGTAGTTCAGCGGGGGTACCCTACGAGCAGTACTTC.

This rearrangement joins TRBV5-6 to TRBJ1-2, with 8 nucleotides matching TRBD1. Germline V gene lookup returns CDR1 SGHDT and CDR2 YYEEEE. CDR3 length equals 15 residues. The V segment lost 7 bases and the J segment 3 bases; nucleotides outside the gene matches: 11. CDR3 amino acids: CASYQGAGWYYGYTF. CDR3 nucleotide sequence: TGTGCCAGCTACCAGGGGGCGGGGTGGTACTATGGCTACACCTTC. Complete variable domain (other parts from reference TRBV5-6 and TRBJ1-2): DAGVTQSPTHLIKTRGQQVTLRCSPKSGHDTVSWYQQALGQGPQFIFQYYEEEERQRGNFPDRFSGHQFPNYSSELNVNALLLGDSALYLCASYQGAGWYYGYTFGSGTRLTVV.

This chain uses TRBV7-2 with TRBJ1-1, with unresolved D. V was cut by 0 bases and J by 5 bases, with 7 bases left in between. Germline CDR1 is SGHTA and CDR2 is FQGNSA. This CDR3 region has 13 residues. CDR3 region: CASSLAEQTEAFF. CDR3 nucleotide sequence: TGTGCCAGCAGCTTAGCGGAGCAGACTGAAGCTTTCTTT.

This sequence joins TRBV28 and TRBJ2-6; D gene ambiguous. The V gene lost 4 bases and the J gene lost 0 bases, with 13 bases spanning the gap. CDR1 and CDR2 from the germline V gene are MDHEN and SYDVKM. The CDR3 runs to 17 residues. CDR3 sequence (DNA): TGTGCCAGCAGTTCCCCCTCAGCGCACTCTGGGGCCAACGTCCTGACTTTC. It is translated as CASSSPSAHSGANVLTF.

This clone was recorded only once. The CDR3 nucleotides are TGTGCCAGCTCACCTGACTCGGACCGAAGGGCTTTCTTT. Encoded protein: CASSPDSDRRAFF. The V gene is TRBV18, the J gene TRBJ1-1; unclear D gene. The germline V gene encodes CDR1 KGHSH and CDR2 LQKENI. The ends were cut back, 3 bases at V and 11 bases at J, with 16 bases in the middle. The CDR3 has 13 amino acids.

V usage is TRBV7-2 and J usage is TRBJ1-2, with unresolved D. The V gene's germline CDR1 is SGHTA and CDR2 FQGNSA. Trimming removed 2 bases at V and 3 bases at J, with 10 bases between. This CDR3 has 14 amino acids. For the CDR3, the DNA is TGTGCCAGCAGCTTACCCGGCAGTTACTATGGCTACACCTTC. It yields the protein CASSLPGSYYGYTF. The entire variable domain, with the rest obtained from reference TRBV7-2 and TRBJ1-2, is as follows: GAGVSQSPSNKVTEKGKDVELRCDPISGHTALYWYRQSLGQGLEFLIYFQGNSAPDKSGLPSDRFSAERTGGSVSTLTIQRTQQEDSAVYLCASSLPGSYYGYTFGSGTRLTVV.

The chain is built from TRBV29-1 and TRBJ2-5, with 8 bases fitting TRBD2. The CDR3 spans 13 residues. The V gene's germline CDR1 is SQVTM and CDR2 ANQGSEA. The trim removed 4 bases at V and 5 bases at J, leaving 6 bases unmatched. CDR3 in amino acids: CSVAGGPGETQYF. The CDR3 DNA is TGCAGCGTTGCGGGAGGGCCGGGGGAGACCCAGTACTTC.

V gene TRBV19 combines with J gene TRBJ2-6; D gene uncertain. The ends were cut back, 4 bases at V and 0 bases at J, with 4 bases in the middle. The germline V gene encodes CDR1 LNHDA and CDR2 SQIVND (reference sequence). CDR3 length equals 14 residues. The CDR3 sequence is CASSTNSGANVLTF. In nucleotides, the CDR3 is TGTGCCAGTAGTACGAACTCTGGGGCCAACGTCCTGACTTTC.

V gene TRBV7-2 combines with J gene TRBJ2-5; D not resolved. Trimming shortened V by 5 bases and J by 3 bases, and 16 bases separated the two germline ends. CDR3 length: 15 residues. CDR1 is SGHTA and CDR2 is FQGNSA in the germline V gene. The CDR3 nucleotides read TGTGCCAGCAGCCAAAGCAGTCTTATTGAAGAGACCCAGTACTTC. Translated: CASSQSSLIEETQYF.

This chain joins TRBV25-1 and TRBJ2-2, with D perhaps assigned TRBD1 or TRBD2 (7 bases each). CDR1 and CDR2 (germline): MGHDK, SYGVNS. The CDR3 loop spans 17 amino acids. The V gene lost 5 bases and the J gene lost 3 bases, with 19 bases spanning the gap. Here the CDR3 reads CASSLGGGAGDTGELFF. CDR3 nucleotides: TGTGCCAGCAGTCTAGGAGGGGGCGCGGGGGACACCGGGGAGCTGTTTTTT.

CDR3 region: CASSLGGAGSYEQYF. CDR3 in DNA: TGTGCCAGCAGCCTAGGGGGCGCGGGATCATACGAGCAGTACTTC. This chain joins TRBV6-1 and TRBJ2-7, with D maybe TRBD1 (7 bases). From germline, CDR1 is MNHNS and CDR2 SASEGT. Between the trimmed V and J ends, which lost 6 bases and 4 bases, there was a span of 19 bases. The CDR3 totals 15 residues.

This clone was recorded once. The chain uses TRBV27 and TRBJ2-7, with D perhaps TRBD2 (5 bases). With 3 bases removed from V and 2 bases from J, the gap between germline ends came to 11 bases. The CDR3 consists of 14 residues. The germline V gene encodes CDR1 MNHEY and CDR2 SMNVEV (reference sequence). This chain's CDR3 is CASSFLPGAYEQYF. DNA for the CDR3: TGTGCCAGCAGTTTTTTACCCGGGGCCTACGAGCAGTACTTC.

The chain links TRBV28 to TRBJ1-1; D is undetermined. Germline CDR1 and CDR2: MDHEN and SYDVKM. The CDR3 extends over 15 amino acids. V lost 0 bases, J lost 2 bases, and 10 bases lay in between. In DNA, the CDR3 is TGTGCCAGCAGTTTATGGGGCACTGGCAACACTGAAGCTTTCTTT. This translates into CASSLWGTGNTEAFF.

The J gene is TRBJ2-2, the V gene TRBV18; D is possibly TRBD2 (5 bases). This CDR3 region has 16 residues. V shed 3 bases and J shed 4 bases, with 15 bases lying between them. Per the germline V gene, CDR1 is KGHSH and CDR2 is LQKENI. The CDR3: CASSPETTRSTGELFF. In nucleotides, the CDR3 is TGTGCCAGCTCACCCGAAACCACTAGAAGCACCGGGGAGCTGTTTTTT. Together with reference TRBV18 and TRBJ2-2, the CDR3 gives the full variable domain: NAGVMQNPRHLVRRRGQEARLRCSPMKGHSHVYWYRQLPEEGLKFMVYLQKENIIDESGMPKERFSAEFPKEGPSILRIQQVVRGDSAAYFCASSPETTRSTGELFFGEGSRLTVL.

The chain joins TRBV6-4 to TRBJ1-6; TRBD1 matches at 7 bases. V was clipped by 6 bases and J by 3 bases; unmatched bases: 17. The CDR3 extends over 19 amino acids. CDR1 and CDR2 from the germline V gene are MRHNA and SNTAGT. CDR3 bases: TGTGCCAGCAGCACACCCAAATTTTTGACAGGGAGCTATAATTCACCCCTCCACTTT. Translation gives CASSTPKFLTGSYNSPLHF.

The chain combines TRBV5-5 with TRBJ2-1; D possibly uses TRBD1 or TRBD2 (5 bases each). Trimming removed 0 bases at V and 0 bases at J, with 10 bases between. The CDR3 spans 16 residues. The V gene's germline CDR1 is SGHKS and CDR2 YYEKEE (reference sequence). The chain's CDR3 is CASSLVGAGSYNEQFF. The CDR3, as DNA: TGTGCCAGCAGCTTGGTAGGGGCGGGCTCCTACAATGAGCAGTTCTTC. The variable domain in full, completed from reference TRBV5-5 and TRBJ2-1, reads DAGVTQSPTHLIKTRGQQVTLRCSPISGHKSVSWYQQVLGQGPQFIFQYYEKEERGRGNFPDRFSARQFPNYSSELNVNALLLGDSALYLCASSLVGAGSYNEQFFGPGTRLTVL.